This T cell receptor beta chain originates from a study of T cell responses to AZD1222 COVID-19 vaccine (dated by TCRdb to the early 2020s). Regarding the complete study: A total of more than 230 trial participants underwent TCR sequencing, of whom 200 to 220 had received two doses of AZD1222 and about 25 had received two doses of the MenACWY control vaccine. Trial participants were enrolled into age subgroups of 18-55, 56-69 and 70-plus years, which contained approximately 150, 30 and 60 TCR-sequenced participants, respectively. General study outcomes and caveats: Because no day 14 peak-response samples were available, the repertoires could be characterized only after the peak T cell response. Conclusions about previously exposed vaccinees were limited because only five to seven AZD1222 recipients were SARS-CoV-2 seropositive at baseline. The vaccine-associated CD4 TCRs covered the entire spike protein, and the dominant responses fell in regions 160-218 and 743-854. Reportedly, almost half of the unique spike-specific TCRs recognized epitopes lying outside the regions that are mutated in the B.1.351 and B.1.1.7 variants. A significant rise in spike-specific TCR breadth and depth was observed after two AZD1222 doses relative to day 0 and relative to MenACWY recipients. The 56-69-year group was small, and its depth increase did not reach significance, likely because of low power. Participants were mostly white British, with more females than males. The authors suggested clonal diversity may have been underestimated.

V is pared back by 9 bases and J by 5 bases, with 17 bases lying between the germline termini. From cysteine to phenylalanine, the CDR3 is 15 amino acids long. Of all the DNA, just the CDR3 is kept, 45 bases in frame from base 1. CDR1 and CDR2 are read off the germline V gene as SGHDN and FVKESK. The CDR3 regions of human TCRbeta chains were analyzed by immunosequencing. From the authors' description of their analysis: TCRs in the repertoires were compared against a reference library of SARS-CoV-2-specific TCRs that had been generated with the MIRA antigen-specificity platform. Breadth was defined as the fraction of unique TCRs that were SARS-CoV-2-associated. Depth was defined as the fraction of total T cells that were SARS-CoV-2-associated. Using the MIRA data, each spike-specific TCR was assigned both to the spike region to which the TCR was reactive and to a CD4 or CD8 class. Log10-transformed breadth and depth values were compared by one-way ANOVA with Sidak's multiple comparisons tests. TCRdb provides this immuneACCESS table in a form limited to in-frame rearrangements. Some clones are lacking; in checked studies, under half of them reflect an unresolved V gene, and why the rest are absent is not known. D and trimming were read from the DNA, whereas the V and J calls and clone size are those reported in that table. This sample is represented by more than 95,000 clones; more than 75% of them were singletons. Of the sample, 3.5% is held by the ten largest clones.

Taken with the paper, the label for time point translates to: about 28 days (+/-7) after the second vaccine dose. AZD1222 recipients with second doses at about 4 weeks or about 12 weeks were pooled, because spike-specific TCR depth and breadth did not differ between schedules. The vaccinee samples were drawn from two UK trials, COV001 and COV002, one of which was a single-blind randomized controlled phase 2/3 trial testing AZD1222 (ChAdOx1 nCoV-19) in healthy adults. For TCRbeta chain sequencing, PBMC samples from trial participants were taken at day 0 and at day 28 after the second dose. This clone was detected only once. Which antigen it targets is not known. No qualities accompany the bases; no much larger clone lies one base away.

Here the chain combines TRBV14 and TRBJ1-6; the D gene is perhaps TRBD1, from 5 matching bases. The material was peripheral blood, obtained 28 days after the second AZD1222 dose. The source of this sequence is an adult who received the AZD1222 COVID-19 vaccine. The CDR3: CASKVAGNDNSPLHF. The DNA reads TGTGCCAGTAAAGTGGCAGGGAACGATAATTCACCCCTCCACTTT.